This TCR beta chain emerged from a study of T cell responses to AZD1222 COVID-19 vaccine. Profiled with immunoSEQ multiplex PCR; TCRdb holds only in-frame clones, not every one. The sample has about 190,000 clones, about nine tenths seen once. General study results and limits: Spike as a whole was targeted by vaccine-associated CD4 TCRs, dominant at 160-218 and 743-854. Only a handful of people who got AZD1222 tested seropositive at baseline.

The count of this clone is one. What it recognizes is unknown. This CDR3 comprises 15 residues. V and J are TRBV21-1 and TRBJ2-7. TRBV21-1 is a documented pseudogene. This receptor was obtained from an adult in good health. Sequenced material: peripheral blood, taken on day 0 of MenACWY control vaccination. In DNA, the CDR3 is TGTGCCAGCAGCAAGAGGCAGGAGAGCTCCTACGAGCAGTACTTC. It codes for CASSKRQESSYEQYF.